Below, 21 T cell receptor beta chains from the same sample are listed, as sequenced in a study of blood T cells in healthy people across ages. Next came a second PCR, run for about 6 to 11 cycles, which used a sample-barcoded 5' primer along with a J-beta primer mix. TCRdb re-analysed the 5' RACE reads in MiXCR, keeping a single row per CDR3 protein. The sample lists roughly 730,000 distinct CDR3 sequences, just over 55% occurring once. Sequenced sample: blood. These receptors came from a man aged 35 to 55 in good health.

CDR3 DNA sequence: TGCGCCAGCAGCGTCCGGGACTACCCTTTCACCGAGCAGTACTTC. Its translation: CASSVRDYPFTEQYF. The chain uses TRBV5-1 and TRBJ2-7, with 7 bases aligning to TRBD2. This CDR3 has 15 amino acids. V shed 4 bases and J 6 bases; nucleotides not matched to a gene: 13. Germline CDR1 SGHRS, CDR2 YFSETQ.

The chain combines TRBV29-1 with TRBJ2-3; 9 nucleotides match TRBD1. V was pared by 4 bases and J by 4 bases, with 6 bases of the junction left unmatched. CDR3 length equals 14 residues. Germline V CDR1 and CDR2: SQVTM, ANQGSEA. CDR3 in DNA: TGCAGCGTTGGGGTGACAGGGGGACCAGATACGCAGTATTTT. It is translated as CSVGVTGGPDTQYF.

The genes are TRBV7-9 and TRBJ2-3; D unresolved. In germline, CDR1 is SEHNR, CDR2 FQNEAQ (reference sequence). CDR3 length equals 13 residues. V shed 7 bases and J shed 1 base, with 9 bases lying between them. Here the CDR3 reads CASTQAGTDTQYF. CDR3 DNA: TGTGCCAGCACCCAGGCGGGCACAGATACGCAGTATTTT.

In this sample, this clonotype turned up a few times. This chain links TRBV10-2 with TRBJ1-2, with 7 nucleotides matching TRBD1. The CDR3 extends over 13 amino acids. V lost 6 bases and J lost 3; bases outside the gene matches: 4. Germline values: CDR1 WSHSY, CDR2 SAAADI. CDR3 loop: CASRAGQDYGYTF. The CDR3 nucleotides are TGCGCCAGCAGGGCCGGACAGGACTATGGCTACACCTTC.

A remark on this clonotype: A read error may account for a junction end that differs from germline. The chain recombines TRBV6-1 with TRBJ2-7; TRBD1 agrees at 7 bases. This CDR3 is built from 14 residues. The germline gives CDR1 MNHNS, CDR2 SASEGT. CDR3 bases: TGTGCTAGCAGGACAGGACAGAGCTCCTACGAGCAGTACTTC. Its translation is CASRTGQSSYEQYF.

This clonotype has just a few counts. The rearrangement joins TRBV2 to TRBJ2-3; 7 nucleotides agree with TRBD1. The trim removed 0 bases at V and 0 bases at J, leaving 3 bases unmatched. Per the germline V gene, CDR1 is SNHLY and CDR2 is FYNNEI. The CDR3 covers 16 residues. The CDR3 coding sequence is TGTGCCAGCAGTGAAGCGAAAGGGGGCAGCACAGATACGCAGTATTTT. Amino acids: CASSEAKGGSTDTQYF.

This chain joins TRBV28 and TRBJ2-7; 11 nucleotides line up with TRBD1. Trimming cost V 8 bases and J 7 bases; bases outside gene matches: 7. Germline CDR1 is MDHEN and CDR2 is SYDVKM. The CDR3 has 13 residues. Here the CDR3 reads CASGGQGAYEQYF. Written as DNA, the CDR3 is TGTGCCAGCGGAGGACAGGGGGCATATGAGCAGTACTTC.

V usage is TRBV6-2 or TRBV6-3 and J usage is TRBJ2-3, with D possibly TRBD2 on 6 matching bases. Deletions cut 4 bases from V and 3 bases from J, with 20 bases between. Germline CDR1 is MNHEY and CDR2 is SVGEGT. The CDR3 sequence is 17 residues long. CDR3 nucleotide sequence: TGTGCCAGCAGTTCCCATCGGCCCCGGGAGCGAACAGATACGCAGTATTTT. This encodes CASSSHRPRERTDTQYF.

This clonotype has just a few counts. The rearrangement links TRBV6-5 to TRBJ2-5, with 8 nucleotides matching TRBD1. The J segment lost 1 base and the V segment lost 7 bases, leaving 8 bases of the junction unmatched. The CDR3 is 15 residues long. CDR1 MNHEY and CDR2 SVGAGI come from the germline V gene. The CDR3 DNA sequence: TGTGCCAGCACCCAGGGGGCTATAAGCCAAGAGACCCAGTACTTC. Translating it yields CASTQGAISQETQYF.

The count of this clonotype is one. This chain links TRBV4-3 with TRBJ1-2; D gene unclear. Germline-derived CDR1 and CDR2 are LGHNA and YSLEER. This CDR3 comprises 15 residues. Trimming removed 0 bases from V and 6 bases from J, with 14 bases in between. CDR3 DNA sequence: TGCGCCAGCAGCCAAGACCATTCCGGATTGGATGGCTACACCTTC. Its protein is CASSQDHSGLDGYTF.

V usage is TRBV28 and J usage is TRBJ2-7, with 8 bases matching TRBD1. Germline CDR1 MDHEN, CDR2 SYDVKM. After removal of 6 bases from V and 3 bases from J, the junction contained 7 bases not matched to a gene. The CDR3 totals 14 residues. CDR3 amino acids: CASRGQGNNYEQYF. The CDR3 DNA follows: TGTGCCAGCAGAGGACAGGGTAATAACTACGAGCAGTACTTC.

The chain recombines TRBV10-2 with TRBJ1-5; possibly TRBD1 for D (5 bases). This CDR3 region has 14 residues. Germline-derived CDR1 and CDR2 are WSHSY and SAAADI. V was trimmed by 0 bases and J by 6 bases, leaving 9 bases between them. The CDR3 nucleotides are TGCGCCAGCAGTGAGTCTAGGGACGCTCAGCCCCAGCATTTT. Translated: CASSESRDAQPQHF.

The DNA of the CDR3 is TGCGCCAGCGCGTACACCGGGGAGCTGTTTTTT. Translating it yields CASAYTGELFF. This chain joins TRBV4-1 and TRBJ2-2; D uncertain. The CDR3 runs 11 residues. The V and J ends lost 8 bases and 3 bases respectively, with 4 bases between them. Germline V gene sequence: CDR1 MGHRA, CDR2 YSYEKL.

This chain joins TRBV29-1 and TRBJ2-1; 7 bases are a match to TRBD1. The CDR3 is 13 residues long. Germline values: CDR1 SQVTM, CDR2 ANQGSEA. Trimming cost V 1 base and J 14 bases; bases outside gene matches: 11. The CDR3 DNA follows: TGCAGCGTTGAAGGACAGGGCGGTTCAGTTAAGTTCTTC. As protein: CSVEGQGGSVKFF.

This clonotype was detected only a few times. The chain employs TRBV10-2 and TRBJ2-1, with a tentative D call TRBD1 (6 bases). The CDR3 is made up of 16 amino acids. Trimming took 5 bases from V and 0 from J, leaving 14 bases between them. Germline CDR1 reads WSHSY; CDR2 reads SAAADI. This chain's CDR3 is CASSRSGESSYNEQFF. The CDR3 DNA follows: TGCGCCAGCAGTAGGTCAGGGGAAAGCTCCTACAATGAGCAGTTCTTC.

This clonotype was counted between two and nine times. The rearrangement joins TRBV28 to TRBJ1-2, with D unresolved. Germline V gives CDR1 MDHEN, CDR2 SYDVKM. V lost 6 bases to trimming and J lost 2 bases, with 13 bases between them. This CDR3 is 14 amino acids long. The CDR3 reads CASRRELTNYGYTF. As DNA, the CDR3 is TGTGCCAGCAGGCGGGAGTTGACCAACTATGGCTACACCTTC.

This clonotype was counted a few times. The chain joins TRBV7-9 to TRBJ1-2; 9 bases match TRBD1. CDR1 and CDR2 from the germline V gene are SEHNR and FQNEAQ (reference sequence). V was pared by 3 bases and J by 7 bases, with 3 bases of the junction left unmatched. The CDR3 extends over 13 amino acids. In DNA, the CDR3 is TGTGCCAGCAGCTTGGGGACAGGGTCTGGCTACACCTTC. As protein: CASSLGTGSGYTF.

CDR3 residues: CASSLVQAGSYEQYF. The DNA for the CDR3 is TGTGCCAGCAGCTTAGTCCAAGCGGGTTCCTACGAGCAGTACTTC. The chain uses TRBV7-2 and TRBJ2-7; a weak D match, TRBD2 (6 bases). The germline gives CDR1 SGHTA, CDR2 FQGNSA. The CDR3 runs to 15 residues. V lost 1 base to trimming and J lost 1 base, with 11 bases between them.

The V and J genes are TRBV5-1 and TRBJ2-6, with TRBD1 as a possible D gene (8 bases). The CDR3 has 18 amino acids. Germline loops: CDR1 SGHRS, CDR2 YFSETQ. V lost 4 bases to trimming and J lost 2 bases, with 19 bases between them. CDR3 amino acids: CASSGGDRTWAGANVLTF. Here the CDR3 DNA reads TGCGCCAGCAGCGGGGGGGACAGGACGTGGGCTGGGGCCAACGTCCTGACTTTC. The full variable domain, in which reference TRBV5-1 and TRBJ2-6 provide the parts outside the CDR3, is KAGVTQTPRYLIKTRGQQVTLSCSPISGHRSVSWYQQTPGQGLQFLFEYFSETQRNKGNFPGRFSGRQFSNSRSEMNVSTLELGDSALYLCASSGGDRTWAGANVLTFGAGSRLTVL.

This clonotype was counted a few times. The CDR3 bases are TGTGCCAGCAGCTTAGCACCAGCAGTAGATACGCAGTATTTT. This gives the protein CASSLAPAVDTQYF. The chain carries TRBV7-2 and TRBJ2-3; D gene uncertain. Germline assignment: CDR1 SGHTA and CDR2 FQGNSA. The CDR3 has 14 residues. V lost 0 bases and J lost 5, with 9 bases in between.

Note on this clonotype: Compared with germline, one end of the junction differs, possibly owing to a read error. The gene calls are TRBV28 and TRBJ1-2, with a possible D match to TRBD1 (5 bases). Germline CDR1 and CDR2: MDHEN and SYDVKM. CDR3 length equals 13 residues. CDR3 coding DNA: TGTACCAGCAGGGCCGGGACGGTGTATGGCTACACCTTC. Amino acids: CTSRAGTVYGYTF.